This TCR beta chain was identified in a study of human T cells and chemical hapten exposure. Single cDNA molecules in the library carried unique molecular identifiers attached during preparation. TCRdb reprocessed the RACE reads with MiXCR, giving one entry per CDR3 protein. In the table there are some 180,000 distinct CDR3 sequences, about 22% of which are singletons. V lost 6 bases and J lost 0; bases outside the gene matches: 6. Germline CDR1 reads MNHEY; CDR2 reads SVGAGI. CDR3 length equals 15 residues. Time point described: patch test 1, 2 weeks after DPC sensitization. Described treatment: therapeutic diphenylcyclopropenone sensitization with weekly scalp DPC.

This sequence joins TRBV6-5 and TRBJ1-1; 8 positions match TRBD1. This material consisted of whole blood, taken in connection with sensitization to the hapten diphenylcyclopropenone (DPC). This TCR was sampled from a woman aged 45-60 years with alopecia areata. Some clones in this sample may be carry-over from other donors' samples. In DNA, the CDR3 is TGTGCCAGCAGCCCCCAGGGGGCTATGAACACTGAAGCTTTCTTT. Translation gives CASSPQGAMNTEAFF.